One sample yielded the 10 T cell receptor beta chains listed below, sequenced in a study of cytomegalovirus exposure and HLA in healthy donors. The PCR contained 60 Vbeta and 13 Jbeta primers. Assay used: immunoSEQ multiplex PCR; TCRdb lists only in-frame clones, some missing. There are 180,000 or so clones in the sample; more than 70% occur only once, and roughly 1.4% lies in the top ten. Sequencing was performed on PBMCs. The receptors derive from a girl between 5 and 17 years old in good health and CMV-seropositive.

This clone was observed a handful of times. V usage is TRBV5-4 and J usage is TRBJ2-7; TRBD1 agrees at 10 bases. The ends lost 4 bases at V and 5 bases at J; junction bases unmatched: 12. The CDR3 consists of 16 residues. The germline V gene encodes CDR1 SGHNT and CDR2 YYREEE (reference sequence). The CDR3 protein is CASSPTGGFLIHEQYF. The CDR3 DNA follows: TGTGCCAGCAGCCCGACAGGGGGCTTCTTAATACACGAGCAGTACTTC. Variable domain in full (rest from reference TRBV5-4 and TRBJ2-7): ETGVTQSPTHLIKTRGQQVTLRCSSQSGHNTVSWYQQALGQGPQFIFQYYREEENGRGNFPPRFSGLQFPNYSSELNVNALELDDSALYLCASSPTGGFLIHEQYFGPGTRLTVT.

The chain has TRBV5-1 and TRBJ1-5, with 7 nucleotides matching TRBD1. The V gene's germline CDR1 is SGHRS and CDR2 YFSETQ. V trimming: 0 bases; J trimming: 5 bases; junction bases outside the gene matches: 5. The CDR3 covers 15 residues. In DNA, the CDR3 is TGCGCCAGCAGCTTGGCCCCCGGGACAGATCAGCCCCAGCATTTT. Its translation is CASSLAPGTDQPQHF. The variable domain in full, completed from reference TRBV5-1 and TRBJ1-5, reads KAGVTQTPRYLIKTRGQQVTLSCSPISGHRSVSWYQQTPGQGLQFLFEYFSETQRNKGNFPGRFSGRQFSNSRSEMNVSTLELGDSALYLCASSLAPGTDQPQHFGDGTRLSIL.

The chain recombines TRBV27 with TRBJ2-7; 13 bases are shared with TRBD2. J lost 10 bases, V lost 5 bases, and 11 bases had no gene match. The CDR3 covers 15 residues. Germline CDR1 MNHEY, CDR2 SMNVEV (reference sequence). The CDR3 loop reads CASSPTPGLAGFQYF. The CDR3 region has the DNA TGTGCCAGCAGTCCTACTCCGGGACTAGCGGGGTTCCAGTACTTC.

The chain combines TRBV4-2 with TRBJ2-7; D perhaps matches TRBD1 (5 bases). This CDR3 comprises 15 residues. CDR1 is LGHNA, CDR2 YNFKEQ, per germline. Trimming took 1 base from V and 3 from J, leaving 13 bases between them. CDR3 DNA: TGTGCCAGCAGCCAAGTTCAGGGTTCCCACTACGAGCAGTACTTC. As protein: CASSQVQGSHYEQYF.

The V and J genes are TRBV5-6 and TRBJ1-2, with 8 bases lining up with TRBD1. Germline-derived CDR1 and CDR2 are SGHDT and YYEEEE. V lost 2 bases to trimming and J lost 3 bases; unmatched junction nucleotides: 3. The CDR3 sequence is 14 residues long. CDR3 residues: CASSLSDRDYGYTF. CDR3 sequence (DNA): TGTGCCAGCAGCTTATCGGACAGGGACTATGGCTACACCTTC.

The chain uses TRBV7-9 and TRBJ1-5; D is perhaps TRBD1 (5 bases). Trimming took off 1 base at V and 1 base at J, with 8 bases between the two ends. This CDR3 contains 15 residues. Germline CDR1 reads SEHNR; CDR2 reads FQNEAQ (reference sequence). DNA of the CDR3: TGTGCCAGCAGCTTAGGGCCAGGGAGCAATCAGCCCCAGCATTTT. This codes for CASSLGPGSNQPQHF. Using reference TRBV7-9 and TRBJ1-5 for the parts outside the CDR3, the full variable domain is DTGVSQNPRHKITKRGQNVTFRCDPISEHNRLYWYRQTLGQGPEFLTYFQNEAQLEKSRLLSDRFSAERPKGSFSTLEIQRTEQGDSAMYLCASSLGPGSNQPQHFGDGTRLSIL.

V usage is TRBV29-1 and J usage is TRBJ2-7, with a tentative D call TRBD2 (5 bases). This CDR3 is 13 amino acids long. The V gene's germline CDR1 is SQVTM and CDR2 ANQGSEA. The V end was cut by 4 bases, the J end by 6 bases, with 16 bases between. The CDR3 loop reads CSVGLLGAREQYF. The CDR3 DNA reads TGCAGCGTTGGCCTGTTGGGAGCTCGCGAGCAGTACTTC.

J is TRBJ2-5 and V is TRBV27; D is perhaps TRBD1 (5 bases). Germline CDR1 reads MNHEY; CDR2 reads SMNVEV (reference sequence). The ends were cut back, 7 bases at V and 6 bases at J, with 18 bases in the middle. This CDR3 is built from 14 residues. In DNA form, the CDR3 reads TGTGCCAGCACCCTTACCCAGGGTGGAAAGACCCAGTACTTC. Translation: CASTLTQGGKTQYF.

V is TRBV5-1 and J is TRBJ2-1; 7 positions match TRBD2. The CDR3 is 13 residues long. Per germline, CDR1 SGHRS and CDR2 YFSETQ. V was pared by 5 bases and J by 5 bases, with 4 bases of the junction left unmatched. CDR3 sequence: CASRAGPNNEQFF. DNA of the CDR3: TGCGCCAGCAGAGCGGGGCCTAACAATGAGCAGTTCTTC. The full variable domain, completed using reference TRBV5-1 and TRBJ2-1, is KAGVTQTPRYLIKTRGQQVTLSCSPISGHRSVSWYQQTPGQGLQFLFEYFSETQRNKGNFPGRFSGRQFSNSRSEMNVSTLELGDSALYLCASRAGPNNEQFFGPGTRLTVL.

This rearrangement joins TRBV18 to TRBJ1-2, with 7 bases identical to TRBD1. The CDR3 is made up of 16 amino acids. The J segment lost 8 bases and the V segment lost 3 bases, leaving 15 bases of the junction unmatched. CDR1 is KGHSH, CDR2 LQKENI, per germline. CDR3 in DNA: TGTGCCAGCTCACCCACCTATAACCGACAGGGCGGGGGCTACACCTTC. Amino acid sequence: CASSPTYNRQGGGYTF.